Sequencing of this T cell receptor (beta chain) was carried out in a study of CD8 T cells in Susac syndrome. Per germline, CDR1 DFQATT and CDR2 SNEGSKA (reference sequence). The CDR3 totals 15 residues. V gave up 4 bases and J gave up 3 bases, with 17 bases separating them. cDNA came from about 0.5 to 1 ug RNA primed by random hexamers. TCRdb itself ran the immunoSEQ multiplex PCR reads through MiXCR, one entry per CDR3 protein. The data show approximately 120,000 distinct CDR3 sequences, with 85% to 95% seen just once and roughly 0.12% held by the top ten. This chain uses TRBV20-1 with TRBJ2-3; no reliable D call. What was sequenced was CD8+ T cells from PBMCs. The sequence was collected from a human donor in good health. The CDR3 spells CSANVYQNPTDTQYF. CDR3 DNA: TGCAGTGCTAACGTGTACCAGAACCCGACAGATACGCAGTATTTT.